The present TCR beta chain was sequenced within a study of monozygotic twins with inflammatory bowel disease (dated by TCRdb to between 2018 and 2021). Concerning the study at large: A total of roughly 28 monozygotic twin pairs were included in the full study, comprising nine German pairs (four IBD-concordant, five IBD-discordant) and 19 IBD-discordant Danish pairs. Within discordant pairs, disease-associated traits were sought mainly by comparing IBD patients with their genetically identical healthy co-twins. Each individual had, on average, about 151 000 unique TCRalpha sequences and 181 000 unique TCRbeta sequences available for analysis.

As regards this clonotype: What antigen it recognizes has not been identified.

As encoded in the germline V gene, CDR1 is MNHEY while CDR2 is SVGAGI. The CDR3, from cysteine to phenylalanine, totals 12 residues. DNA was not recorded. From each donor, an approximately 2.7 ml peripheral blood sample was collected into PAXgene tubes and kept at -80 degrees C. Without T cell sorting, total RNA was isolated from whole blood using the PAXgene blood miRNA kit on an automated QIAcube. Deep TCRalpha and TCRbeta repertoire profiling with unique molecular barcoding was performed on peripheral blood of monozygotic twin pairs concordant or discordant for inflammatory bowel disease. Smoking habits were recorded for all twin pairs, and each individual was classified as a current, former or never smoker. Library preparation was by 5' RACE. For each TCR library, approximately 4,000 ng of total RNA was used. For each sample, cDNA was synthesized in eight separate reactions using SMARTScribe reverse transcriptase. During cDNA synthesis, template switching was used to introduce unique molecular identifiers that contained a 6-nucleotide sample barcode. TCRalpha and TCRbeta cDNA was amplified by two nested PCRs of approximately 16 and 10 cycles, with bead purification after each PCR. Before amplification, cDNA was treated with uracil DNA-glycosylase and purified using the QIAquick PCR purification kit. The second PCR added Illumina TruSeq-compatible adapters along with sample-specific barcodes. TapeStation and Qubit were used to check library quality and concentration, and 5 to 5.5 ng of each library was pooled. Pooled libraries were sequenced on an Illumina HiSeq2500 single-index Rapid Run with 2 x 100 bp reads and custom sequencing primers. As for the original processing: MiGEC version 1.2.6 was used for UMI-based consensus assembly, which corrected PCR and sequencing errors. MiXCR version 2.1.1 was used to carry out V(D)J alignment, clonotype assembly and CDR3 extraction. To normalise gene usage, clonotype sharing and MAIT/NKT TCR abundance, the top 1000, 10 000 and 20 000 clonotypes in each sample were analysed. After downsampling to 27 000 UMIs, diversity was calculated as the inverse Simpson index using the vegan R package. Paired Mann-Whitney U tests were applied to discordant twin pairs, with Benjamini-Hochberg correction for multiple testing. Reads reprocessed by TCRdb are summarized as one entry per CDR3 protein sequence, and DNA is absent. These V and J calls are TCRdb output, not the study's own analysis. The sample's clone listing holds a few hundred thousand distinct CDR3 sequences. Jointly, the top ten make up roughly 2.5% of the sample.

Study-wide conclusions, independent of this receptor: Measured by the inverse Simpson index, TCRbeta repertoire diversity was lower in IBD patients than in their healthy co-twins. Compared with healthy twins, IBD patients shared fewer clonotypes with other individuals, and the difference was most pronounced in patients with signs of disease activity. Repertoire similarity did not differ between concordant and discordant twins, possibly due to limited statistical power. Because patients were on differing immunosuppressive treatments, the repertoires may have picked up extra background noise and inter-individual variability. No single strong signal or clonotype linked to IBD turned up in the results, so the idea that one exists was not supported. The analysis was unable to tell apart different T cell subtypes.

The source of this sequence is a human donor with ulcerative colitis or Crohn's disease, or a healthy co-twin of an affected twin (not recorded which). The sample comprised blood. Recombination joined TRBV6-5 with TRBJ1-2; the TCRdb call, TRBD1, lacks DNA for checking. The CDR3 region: CATRDNPYGYTF.